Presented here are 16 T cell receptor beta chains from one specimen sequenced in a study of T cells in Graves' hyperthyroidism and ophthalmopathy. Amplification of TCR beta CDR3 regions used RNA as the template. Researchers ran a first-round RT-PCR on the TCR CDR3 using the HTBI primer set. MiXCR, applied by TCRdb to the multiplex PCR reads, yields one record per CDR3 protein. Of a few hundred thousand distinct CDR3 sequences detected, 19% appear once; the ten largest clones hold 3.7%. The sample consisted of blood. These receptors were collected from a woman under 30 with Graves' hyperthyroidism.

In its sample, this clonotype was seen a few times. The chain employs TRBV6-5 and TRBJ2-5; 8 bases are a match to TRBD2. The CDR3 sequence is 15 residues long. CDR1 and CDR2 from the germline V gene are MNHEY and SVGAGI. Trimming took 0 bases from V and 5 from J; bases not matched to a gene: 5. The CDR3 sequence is CASSYSGGGSETQYF. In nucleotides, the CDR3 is TGTGCCAGCAGTTACTCCGGCGGGGGGAGTGAGACCCAGTACTTC.

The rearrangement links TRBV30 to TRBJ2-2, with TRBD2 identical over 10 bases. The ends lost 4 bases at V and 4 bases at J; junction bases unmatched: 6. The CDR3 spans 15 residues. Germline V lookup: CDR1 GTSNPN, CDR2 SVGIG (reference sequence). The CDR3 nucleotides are TGTGCCTGGAAACCCCTAGCGGGGGTCACCGGGGAGCTGTTTTTT. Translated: CAWKPLAGVTGELFF.

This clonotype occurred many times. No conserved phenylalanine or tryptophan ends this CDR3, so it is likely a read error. This CDR3 reads CASSLVRDAEAFS. CDR3 coding DNA: TGCGCCAGCAGCTTAGTCCGAGACGCTGAAGCTTTCTCT. The rearrangement uses TRBV5-1 and TRBJ1-1; D remains unclear. CDR1 is SGHRS and CDR2 is YFSETQ in the germline V gene. Trimming left V 2 bases short and J 6 bases short, with 11 bases between. The CDR3 has 13 amino acids.

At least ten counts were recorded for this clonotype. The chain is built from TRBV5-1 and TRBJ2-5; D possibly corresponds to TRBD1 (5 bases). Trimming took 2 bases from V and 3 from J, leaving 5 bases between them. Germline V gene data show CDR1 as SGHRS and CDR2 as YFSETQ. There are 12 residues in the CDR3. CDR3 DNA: TGCGCCAGCAGCTTAGGGGAAGAGACCCAGTACTTC. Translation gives CASSLGEETQYF.

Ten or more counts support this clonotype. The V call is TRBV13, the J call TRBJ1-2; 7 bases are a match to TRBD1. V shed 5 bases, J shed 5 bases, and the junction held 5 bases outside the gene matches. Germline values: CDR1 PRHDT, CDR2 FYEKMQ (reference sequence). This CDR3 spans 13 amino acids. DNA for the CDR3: TGTGCCAGCAGCAGAGGGACAGATTATGGCTACACCTTC. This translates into CASSRGTDYGYTF.

The CDR3 bases are TGTGCCAGCAGTTTATGGGGTGGGGACAGGAACACTGAAGCTTTCTTT. Translating it yields CASSLWGGDRNTEAFF. The rearrangement joins TRBV28 to TRBJ1-1, with TRBD1 identical over 7 bases. V was pared by 0 bases and J by 1 base, with 5 bases of the junction left unmatched. CDR3 length: 16 residues. CDR1 is MDHEN and CDR2 is SYDVKM in the germline V gene.

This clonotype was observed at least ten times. The CDR3 spells CSAGDGRYGYTF. The CDR3 coding sequence is TGCAGCGCCGGGGACGGACGTTATGGCTACACCTTC. The chain joins TRBV29-1 to TRBJ1-2, with a weak D call TRBD1 (5 bases). The CDR3 covers 12 residues. Germline V gene data show CDR1 as SQVTM and CDR2 as ANQGSEA. V lost 7 bases and J lost 5, with 14 bases in between.

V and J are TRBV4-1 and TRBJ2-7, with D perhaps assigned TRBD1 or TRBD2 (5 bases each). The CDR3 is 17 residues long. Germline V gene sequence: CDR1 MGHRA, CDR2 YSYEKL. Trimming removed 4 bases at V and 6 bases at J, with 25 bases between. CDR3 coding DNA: TGCGCCAGCAGCCCGGGCTTTCAGACGGGGCTCCGCGGCGAGCAGTACTTC. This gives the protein CASSPGFQTGLRGEQYF.

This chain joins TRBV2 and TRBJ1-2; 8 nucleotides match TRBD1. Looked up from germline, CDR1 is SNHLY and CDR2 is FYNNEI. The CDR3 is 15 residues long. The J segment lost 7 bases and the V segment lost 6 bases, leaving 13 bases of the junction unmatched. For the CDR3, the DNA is TGTGCCAGCAGACGTTCTACCGGGACAGGTCGTGGCTACACCTTC. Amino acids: CASRRSTGTGRGYTF.

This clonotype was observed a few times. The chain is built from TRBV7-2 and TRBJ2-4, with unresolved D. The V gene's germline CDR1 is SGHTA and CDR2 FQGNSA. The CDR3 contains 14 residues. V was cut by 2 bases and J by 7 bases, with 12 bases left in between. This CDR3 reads CASSLISFGNIQYF. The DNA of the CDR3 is TGTGCCAGCAGCTTAATCTCCTTCGGGAACATTCAGTACTTC.

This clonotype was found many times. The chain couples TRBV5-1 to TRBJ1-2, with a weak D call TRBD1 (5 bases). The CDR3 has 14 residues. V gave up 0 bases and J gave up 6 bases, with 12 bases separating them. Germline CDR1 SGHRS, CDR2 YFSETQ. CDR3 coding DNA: TGCGCCAGCAGCTTGGGGGGGACGGGAGATGGCTACACCTTC. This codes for CASSLGGTGDGYTF.

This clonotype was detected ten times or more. CDR3: CSASFLGVAEAFF. The CDR3 bases are TGCAGTGCTAGCTTCCTGGGGGTGGCTGAAGCTTTCTTT. V gene TRBV20-1 combines with J gene TRBJ1-1; D is possibly TRBD1 (5 bases). Trimming pared 3 bases from V and 6 bases from J, leaving 14 bases between. The CDR3 has 13 residues. Germline CDR1 and CDR2: DFQATT and SNEGSKA (reference sequence).

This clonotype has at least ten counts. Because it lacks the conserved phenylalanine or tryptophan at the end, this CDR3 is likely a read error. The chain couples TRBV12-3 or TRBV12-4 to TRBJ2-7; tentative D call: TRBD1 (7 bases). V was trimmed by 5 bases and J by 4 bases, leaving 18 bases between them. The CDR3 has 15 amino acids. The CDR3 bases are TGTGCCAGCAGTCGCGGAGGGGGCTTATCGTACGAGCAGTACTCC. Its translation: CASSRGGGLSYEQYS.

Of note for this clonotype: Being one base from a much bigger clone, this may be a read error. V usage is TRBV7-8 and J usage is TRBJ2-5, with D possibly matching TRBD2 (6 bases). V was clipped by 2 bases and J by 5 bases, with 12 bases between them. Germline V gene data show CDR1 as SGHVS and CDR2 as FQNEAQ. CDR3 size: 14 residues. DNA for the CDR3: TGTGCCAGCAGCTTATCGGGGGTCCCGGAGACCCAGTACTTC. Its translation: CASSLSGVPETQYF.

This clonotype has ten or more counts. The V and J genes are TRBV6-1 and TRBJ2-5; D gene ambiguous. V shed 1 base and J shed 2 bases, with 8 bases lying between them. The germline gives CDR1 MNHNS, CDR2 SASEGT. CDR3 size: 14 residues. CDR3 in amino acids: CASSEVAVQETQYF. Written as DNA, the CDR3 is TGTGCCAGCAGTGAAGTGGCAGTTCAAGAGACCCAGTACTTC.

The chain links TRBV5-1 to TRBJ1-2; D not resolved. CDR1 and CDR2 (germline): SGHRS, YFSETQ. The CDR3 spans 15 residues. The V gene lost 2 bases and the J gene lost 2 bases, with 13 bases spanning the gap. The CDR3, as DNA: TGCGCCAGCAGCTTATCTCGTGGTAGGAACTATGGCTACACCTTC. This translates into CASSLSRGRNYGYTF.